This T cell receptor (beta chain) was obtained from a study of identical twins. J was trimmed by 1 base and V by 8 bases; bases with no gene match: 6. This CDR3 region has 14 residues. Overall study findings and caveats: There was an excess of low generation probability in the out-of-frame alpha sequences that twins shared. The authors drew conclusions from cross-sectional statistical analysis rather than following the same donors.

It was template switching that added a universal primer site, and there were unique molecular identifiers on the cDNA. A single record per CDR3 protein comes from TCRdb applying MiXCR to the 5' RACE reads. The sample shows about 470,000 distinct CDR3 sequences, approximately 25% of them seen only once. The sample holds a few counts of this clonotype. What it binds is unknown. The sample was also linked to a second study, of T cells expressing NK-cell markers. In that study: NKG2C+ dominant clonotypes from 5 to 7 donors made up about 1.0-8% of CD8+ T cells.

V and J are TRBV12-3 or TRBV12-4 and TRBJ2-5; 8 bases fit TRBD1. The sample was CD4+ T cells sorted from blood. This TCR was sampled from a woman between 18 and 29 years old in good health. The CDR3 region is CASLSQGGQETQYF. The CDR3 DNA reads TGTGCCAGCCTTTCACAGGGGGGCCAAGAGACCCAGTACTTC.